These T cell receptor beta chains were read from a single sample in a study of blood T cell repertoires in COVID-19. Produced via immunoSEQ multiplex PCR; TCRdb's table is partial and in-frame only. In the table there are around 130,000 clones, roughly four fifths of which are singletons. Sequencing was performed on PBMCs or T cells enriched from blood (not recorded which). The receptor source for this set is a man aged 25-40 years who had recovered from COVID-19. The CDR3 runs from the conserved cysteine through the conserved F or W. The D gene is left open where the match is weak. Rows may omit the clone size; those that give it use once, few, many or a size class.

d_call	v_call	clone_size	j_call	cdr3_nt	cdr3_aa
TRBD2	TRBV12-5	.	TRBJ2-5	TGTGCTAGTTCTCCGGGACTAGCGGGGCGGCCACAAGAGACCCAGTACTTC	CASSPGLAGRPQETQYF
TRBD2	TRBV10-1	.	TRBJ2-7	TGCGCCAGCAGCGAATTTCGAGAAGCGGGATCCCTCTACGAGCAGTACTTC	CASSEFREAGSLYEQYF
.	TRBV5-1	.	TRBJ2-5	TGCGCCAGCAGCTTGCTACGACAGGACGGCGGGACCCAGTACTTC	CASSLLRQDGGTQYF
TRBD2	TRBV7-6	.	TRBJ2-1	TGTGCCAGCAGTTTGTCCGGGACTAGCGGGAGTTACAATGAGCAGTTCTTC	CASSLSGTSGSYNEQFF
.	TRBV29-1	.	TRBJ1-2	TGCAGCGTTGAAGACAGTGCGGGGGGCTACACCTTC	CSVEDSAGGYTF
TRBD2	TRBV7-9	.	TRBJ2-2	TGTGCCAGCAGCTTATCCCGGACTAGCGGGAAGAACACCGGGGAGCTGTTTTTT	CASSLSRTSGKNTGELFF
.	TRBV3-1/TRBV3-2	.	TRBJ2-3	TGTGCCAGCAGCCAAGAATGGGCGAGCACAGATACGCAGTATTTT	CASSQEWASTDTQYF
.	TRBV5-1	.	TRBJ1-2	TGCGCCAGCAGCCCCGAGGGGGAGAGCGGCTACACCTTC	CASSPEGESGYTF
TRBD1	TRBV5-4	.	TRBJ1-1	TGTGCCAGCAGCTTGCGACAGGGGGAGGGGGCTTTCTTT	CASSLRQGEGAFF
TRBD2	TRBV11-2	.	TRBJ2-3	TGTGCCAGCAGCTTAGGGGCGGGGGGGCCTACAGATACGCAGTATTTT	CASSLGAGGPTDTQYF
.	TRBV5-1	.	TRBJ1-3	TGCGCCAGCAGCTTGGCCGGGGTCGACTCTGGAAACACCATATATTTT	CASSLAGVDSGNTIYF
TRBD2	TRBV30	.	TRBJ2-2	TGTGCCTGGGGCGGGAGAGGAGGTACAGGCACCGGGGAGCTGTTTTTT	CAWGGRGGTGTGELFF
TRBD1	TRBV25-1	.	TRBJ2-1	TGTGCCAGCAGTTCGGACTTAAAGGGACAGAGCAATGAGCAGTTCTTC	CASSSDLKGQSNEQFF
TRBD1	TRBV5-1	few	TRBJ1-6	TGCGCCAGCAGCCTCGACAGGGTAGATTCACCCCTCCACTTT	CASSLDRVDSPLHF
TRBD1	TRBV24-1	.	TRBJ2-1	TGTGCCACCGGGGGCCAGGGGGTCGATGAGCAGTTCTTC	CATGGQGVDEQFF
.	TRBV6-2/TRBV6-3	.	TRBJ2-5	TGTGCCAGCAGTTATGACTTCGGGGATGTAGAGACCCAGTACTTC	CASSYDFGDVETQYF
.	TRBV5-1	.	TRBJ1-2	TGCGCCAGCAGCGCTCCGGGTACAGGCTCTAACTATGGCTACACCTTC	CASSAPGTGSNYGYTF
.	TRBV7-9	once	TRBJ1-2	TGTGCCAGCAGCTTAACCCCAGACTATGGCTACACCTTC	CASSLTPDYGYTF
TRBD2	TRBV5-4	.	TRBJ2-2	TGTGCCAGCAGCACTGGACTAGCGGGGAACACCGGGGAGCTGTTTTTT	CASSTGLAGNTGELFF
TRBD2	TRBV7-9	.	TRBJ2-2	TGTGCCAGCAGGCCGGGAGGGAACACCGGGGAGCTGTTTTTT	CASRPGGNTGELFF
TRBD1	TRBV7-9	.	TRBJ2-1	TGTGCCAGCACGAGACAGGGGAAAGACAATGAGCAGTTCTTC	CASTRQGKDNEQFF
.	TRBV7-3	.	TRBJ1-3	TGTGCCAGCAGCCTAGACGGAAGCTCTGGAAACACCATATATTTT	CASSLDGSSGNTIYF
TRBD2	TRBV7-2	.	TRBJ2-5	TGTGCCAGCAGCGTCCCTCCGGGACTAGCGGGATGGGGGCAAGAGACCCAGTACTTC	CASSVPPGLAGWGQETQYF
TRBD2	TRBV5-1	.	TRBJ2-3	TGCGCCAGCAGACCGGGGGGGCCGGAAGATACGCAGTATTTT	CASRPGGPEDTQYF
TRBD2	TRBV7-8	.	TRBJ2-3	TGTGCCAGCAGCTTAGTCCTAGCGGGGGGCACAGATACGCAGTATTTT	CASSLVLAGGTDTQYF
TRBD1	TRBV11-1	.	TRBJ1-1	TGTGCCAGCAGCCCCTCGGGACAGCTCTCGAACACTGAAGCTTTCTTT	CASSPSGQLSNTEAFF
TRBD1	TRBV5-1	.	TRBJ2-7	TGCGCCAGCAGCCCGGCAGGGGGCTACGAGCAGTACTTC	CASSPAGGYEQYF
TRBD2	TRBV2	.	TRBJ2-3	TGTGCCAGCAGTACCCAGGGACTAGCTACAGATACGCAGTATTTT	CASSTQGLATDTQYF
.	TRBV7-2	.	TRBJ2-5	TGTGCCAGCAGCTTCTACGGTGATTGGGAGACCCAGTACTTC	CASSFYGDWETQYF
.	TRBV6-5	.	TRBJ2-7	TGTGCCAGCAGTCACAGGGTTGGGGAGCAGTACTTC	CASSHRVGEQYF
TRBD1	TRBV3-1/TRBV3-2	.	TRBJ1-2	TGTGCCAGCAGCCGATTCGGGACAGGGGCTGACTATGGCTACACCTTC	CASSRFGTGADYGYTF
TRBD2	TRBV2	few	TRBJ2-3	TGTGCCAGCTGTAGTAGCGGGAGGCCAGATACGCAGTATTTT	CASCSSGRPDTQYF